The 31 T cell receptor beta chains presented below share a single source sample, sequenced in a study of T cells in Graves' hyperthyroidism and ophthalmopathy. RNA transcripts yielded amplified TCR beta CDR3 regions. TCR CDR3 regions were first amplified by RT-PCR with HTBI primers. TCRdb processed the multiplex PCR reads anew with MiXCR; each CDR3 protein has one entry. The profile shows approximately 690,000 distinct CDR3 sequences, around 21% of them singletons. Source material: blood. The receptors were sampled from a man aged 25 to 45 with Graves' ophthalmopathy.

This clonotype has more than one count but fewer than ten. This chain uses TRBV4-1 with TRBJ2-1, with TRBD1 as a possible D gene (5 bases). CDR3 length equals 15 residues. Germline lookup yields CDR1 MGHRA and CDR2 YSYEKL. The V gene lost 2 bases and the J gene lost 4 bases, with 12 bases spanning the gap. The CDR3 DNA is TGCGCCAGCAGCCAACAACCCCAGGGATACAATGAGCAGTTCTTC. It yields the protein CASSQQPQGYNEQFF.

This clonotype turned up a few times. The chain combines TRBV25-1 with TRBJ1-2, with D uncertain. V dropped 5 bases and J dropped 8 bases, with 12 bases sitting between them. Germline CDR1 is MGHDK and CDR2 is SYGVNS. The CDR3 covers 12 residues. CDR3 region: CASSTAADGYTF. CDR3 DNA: TGTGCCAGCAGTACCGCGGCTGACGGCTACACCTTC.

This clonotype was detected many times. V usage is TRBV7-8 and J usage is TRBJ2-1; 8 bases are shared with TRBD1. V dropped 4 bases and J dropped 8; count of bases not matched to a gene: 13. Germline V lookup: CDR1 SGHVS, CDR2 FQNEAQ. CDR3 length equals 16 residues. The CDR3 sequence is CASSSNNDRGFDEQFF. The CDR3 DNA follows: TGTGCCAGCAGCTCTAACAATGACAGGGGCTTCGATGAGCAGTTCTTC.

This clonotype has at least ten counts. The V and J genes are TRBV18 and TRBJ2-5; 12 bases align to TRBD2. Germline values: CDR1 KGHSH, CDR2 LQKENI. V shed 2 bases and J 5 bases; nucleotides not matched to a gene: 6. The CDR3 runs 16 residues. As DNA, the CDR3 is TGTGCCAGCTCACCAAGGCTAGCGGGAGGGCCGGAGACCCAGTACTTC. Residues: CASSPRLAGGPETQYF.

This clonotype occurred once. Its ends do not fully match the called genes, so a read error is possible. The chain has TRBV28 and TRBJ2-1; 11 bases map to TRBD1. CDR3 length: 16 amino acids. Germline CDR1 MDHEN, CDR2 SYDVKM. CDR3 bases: TGTGCCAGCAGTTCCCCCGGGACAGGGGGTTACAATGAGCAGCTCTTC. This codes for CASSSPGTGGYNEQLF.

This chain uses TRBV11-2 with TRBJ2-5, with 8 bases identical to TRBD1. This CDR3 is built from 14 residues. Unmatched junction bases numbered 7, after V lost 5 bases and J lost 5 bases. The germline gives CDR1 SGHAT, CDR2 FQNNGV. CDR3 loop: CASSEWTGIETQYF. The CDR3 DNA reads TGTGCCAGCAGCGAATGGACAGGGATCGAGACCCAGTACTTC.

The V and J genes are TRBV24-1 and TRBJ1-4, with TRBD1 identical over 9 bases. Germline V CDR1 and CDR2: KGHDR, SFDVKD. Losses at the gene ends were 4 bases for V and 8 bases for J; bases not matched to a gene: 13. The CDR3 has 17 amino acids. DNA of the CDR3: TGTGCCACCAGTGACGCTCCCGGGACAGGGACGGGGGAAAAACTGTTTTTT. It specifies CATSDAPGTGTGEKLFF.

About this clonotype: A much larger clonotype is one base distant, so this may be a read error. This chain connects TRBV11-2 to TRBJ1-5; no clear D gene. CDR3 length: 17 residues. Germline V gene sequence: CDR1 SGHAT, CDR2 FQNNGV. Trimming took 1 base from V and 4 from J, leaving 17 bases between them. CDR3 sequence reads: CASSLGSKRPRNQPQHF. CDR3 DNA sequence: TGTGCCAGCAGCTTAGGGTCTAAGAGGCCGCGAAATCAGCCCCAGCATTTT.

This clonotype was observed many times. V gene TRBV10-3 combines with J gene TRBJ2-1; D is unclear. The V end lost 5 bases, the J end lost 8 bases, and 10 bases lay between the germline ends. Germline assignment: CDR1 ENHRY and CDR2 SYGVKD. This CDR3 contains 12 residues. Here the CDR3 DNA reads TGTGCCATCAGTTGGGGTACGGATGAGCAGTTCTTC. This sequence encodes CAISWGTDEQFF.

Here the CDR3 DNA reads TGTGCCAGCAGCTACCGGGCCAAGGAGGTGAATGAGCAGTTCTTC. Amino acid sequence: CASSYRAKEVNEQFF. The chain employs TRBV13 and TRBJ2-1; D is possibly TRBD2 (5 bases). CDR1 and CDR2 from the germline V gene are PRHDT and FYEKMQ (reference sequence). This CDR3 spans 15 amino acids. V lost 4 bases, J lost 7 bases, and 17 bases lay in between.

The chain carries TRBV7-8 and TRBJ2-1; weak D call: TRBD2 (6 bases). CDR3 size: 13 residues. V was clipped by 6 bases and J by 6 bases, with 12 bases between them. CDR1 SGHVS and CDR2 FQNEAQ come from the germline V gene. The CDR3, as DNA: TGTGCCAGCAGTTTACGGACTACCAATGAGCAGTTCTTC. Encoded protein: CASSLRTTNEQFF.

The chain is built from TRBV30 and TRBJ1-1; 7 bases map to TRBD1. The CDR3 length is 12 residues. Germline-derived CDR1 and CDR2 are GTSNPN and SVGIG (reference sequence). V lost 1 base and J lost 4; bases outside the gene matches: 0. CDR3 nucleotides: TGTGCCTGGAGTGCAGGGGGCACTGAAGCTTTCTTT. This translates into CAWSAGGTEAFF.

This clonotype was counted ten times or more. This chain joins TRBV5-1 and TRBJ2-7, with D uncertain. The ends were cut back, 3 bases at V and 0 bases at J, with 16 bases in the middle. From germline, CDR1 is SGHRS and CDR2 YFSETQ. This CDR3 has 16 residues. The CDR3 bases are TGCGCCAGCAGCTCAGGTCGGCGGCTTAGCTCCTACGAGCAGTACTTC. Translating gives CASSSGRRLSSYEQYF.

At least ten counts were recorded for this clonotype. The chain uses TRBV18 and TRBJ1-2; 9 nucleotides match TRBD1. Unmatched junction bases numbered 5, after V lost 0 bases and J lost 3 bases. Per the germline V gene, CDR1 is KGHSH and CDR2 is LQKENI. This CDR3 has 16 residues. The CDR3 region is CASSPPDRGRDYGYTF. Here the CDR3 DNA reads TGTGCCAGCTCACCACCGGACAGGGGCCGCGACTATGGCTACACCTTC.

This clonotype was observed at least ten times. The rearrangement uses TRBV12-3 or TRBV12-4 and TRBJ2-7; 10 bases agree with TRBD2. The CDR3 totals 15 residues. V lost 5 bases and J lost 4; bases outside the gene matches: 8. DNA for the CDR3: TGTGCCAGCAGTCCGGGGACTAGCGATGCTTACGAGCAGTACTTC. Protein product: CASSPGTSDAYEQYF.

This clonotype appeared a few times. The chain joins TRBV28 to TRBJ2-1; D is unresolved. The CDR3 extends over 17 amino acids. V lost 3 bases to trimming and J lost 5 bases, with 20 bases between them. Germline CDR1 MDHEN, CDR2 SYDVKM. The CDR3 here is CASSFWDLGSPDNEQFF. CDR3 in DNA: TGTGCCAGCAGTTTCTGGGATCTGGGTAGCCCTGACAATGAGCAGTTCTTC.

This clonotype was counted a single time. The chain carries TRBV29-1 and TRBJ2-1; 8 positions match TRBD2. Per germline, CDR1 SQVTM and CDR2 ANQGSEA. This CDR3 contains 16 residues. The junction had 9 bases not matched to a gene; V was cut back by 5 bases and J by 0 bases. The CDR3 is CSVSGSGVSSYNEQFF. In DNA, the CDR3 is TGCAGCGTTAGTGGTAGCGGGGTAAGCTCCTACAATGAGCAGTTCTTC.

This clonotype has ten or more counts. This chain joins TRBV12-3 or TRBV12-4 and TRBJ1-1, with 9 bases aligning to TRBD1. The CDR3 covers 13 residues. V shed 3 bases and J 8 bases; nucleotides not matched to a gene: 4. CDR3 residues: CASSFTGGREAFF. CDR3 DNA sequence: TGTGCCAGCAGTTTTACAGGGGGCCGGGAAGCTTTCTTT.

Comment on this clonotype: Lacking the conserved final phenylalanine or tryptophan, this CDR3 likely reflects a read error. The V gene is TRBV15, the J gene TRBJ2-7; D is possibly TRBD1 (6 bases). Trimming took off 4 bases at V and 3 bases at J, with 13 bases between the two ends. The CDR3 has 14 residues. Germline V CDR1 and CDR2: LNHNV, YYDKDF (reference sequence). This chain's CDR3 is CATSTRQVVYEQYI. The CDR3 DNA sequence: TGTGCCACCAGCACCAGACAGGTGGTCTACGAGCAGTACATC.

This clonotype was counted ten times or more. CDR3 amino acids: CASSLALGFDYNEQFF. In DNA, the CDR3 is TGTGCCAGCAGCTTGGCCTTGGGCTTTGATTACAATGAGCAGTTCTTC. This chain joins TRBV5-8 and TRBJ2-1; D remains unclear. This CDR3 has 16 residues. The ends were cut back, 0 bases at V and 4 bases at J, with 14 bases in the middle. Per the germline V gene, CDR1 is SGHTS and CDR2 is YDEGEE. Full variable domain (remainder filled in from reference TRBV5-8 and TRBJ2-1): EAGVTQSPTHLIKTRGQQATLRCSPISGHTSVYWYQQALGLGLQFLLWYDEGEERNRGNFPPRFSGRQFPNYSSELNVNALELEDSALYLCASSLALGFDYNEQFFGPGTRLTVL.

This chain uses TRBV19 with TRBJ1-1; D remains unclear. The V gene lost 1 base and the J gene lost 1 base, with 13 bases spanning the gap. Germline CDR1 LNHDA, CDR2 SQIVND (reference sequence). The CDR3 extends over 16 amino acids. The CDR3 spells CASSIAGKAGNTEAFF. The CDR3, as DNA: TGTGCCAGTAGTATAGCGGGGAAAGCGGGGAACACTGAAGCTTTCTTT.

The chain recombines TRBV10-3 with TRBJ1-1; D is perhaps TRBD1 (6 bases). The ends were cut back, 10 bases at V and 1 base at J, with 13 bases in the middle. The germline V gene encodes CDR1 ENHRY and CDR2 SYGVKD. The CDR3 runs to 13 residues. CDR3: CATARGQNTEAFF. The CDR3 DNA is TGTGCCACCGCACGGGGGCAGAACACTGAAGCTTTCTTT.

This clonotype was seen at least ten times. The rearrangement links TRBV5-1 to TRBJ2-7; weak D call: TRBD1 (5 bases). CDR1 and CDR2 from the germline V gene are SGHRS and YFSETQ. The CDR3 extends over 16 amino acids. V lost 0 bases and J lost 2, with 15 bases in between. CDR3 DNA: TGCGCCAGCAGCTTGGATGGGGCCAGGACGACCTACGAGCAGTACTTC. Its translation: CASSLDGARTTYEQYF.

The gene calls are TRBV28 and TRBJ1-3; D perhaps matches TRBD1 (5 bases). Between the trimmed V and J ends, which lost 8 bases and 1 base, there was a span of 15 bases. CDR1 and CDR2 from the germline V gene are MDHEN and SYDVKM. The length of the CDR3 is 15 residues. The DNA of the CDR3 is TGTGCCAGCCTGGGGGGTTTGGGGTCTGGAAACACCATATATTTT. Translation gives CASLGGLGSGNTIYF.

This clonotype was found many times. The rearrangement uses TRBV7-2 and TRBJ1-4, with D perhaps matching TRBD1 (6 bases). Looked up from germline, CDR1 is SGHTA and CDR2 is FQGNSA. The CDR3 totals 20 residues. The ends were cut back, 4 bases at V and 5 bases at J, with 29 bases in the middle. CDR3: CASSSNRIPYQGQINEKLFF. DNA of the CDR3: TGTGCCAGCAGCTCCAATAGGATACCCTATCAGGGACAAATAAATGAAAAACTGTTTTTT.

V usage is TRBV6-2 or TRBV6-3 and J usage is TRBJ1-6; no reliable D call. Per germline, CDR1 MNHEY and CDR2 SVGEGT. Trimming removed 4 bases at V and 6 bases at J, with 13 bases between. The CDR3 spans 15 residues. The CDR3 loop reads CASSFDGGANSPLHF. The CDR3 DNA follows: TGTGCCAGCAGTTTCGACGGCGGAGCTAATTCACCCCTCCACTTT.

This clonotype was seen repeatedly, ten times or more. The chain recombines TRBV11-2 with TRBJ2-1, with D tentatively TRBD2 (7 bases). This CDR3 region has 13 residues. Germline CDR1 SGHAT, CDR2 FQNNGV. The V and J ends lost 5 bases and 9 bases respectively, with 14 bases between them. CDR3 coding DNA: TGTGCCAGCAGCCCCCGGGGAGGGGGTGAGCAGTTCTTC. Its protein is CASSPRGGGEQFF.

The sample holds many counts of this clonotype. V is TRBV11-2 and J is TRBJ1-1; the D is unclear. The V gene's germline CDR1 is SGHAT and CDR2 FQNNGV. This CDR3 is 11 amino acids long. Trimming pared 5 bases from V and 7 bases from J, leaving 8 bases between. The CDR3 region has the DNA TGTGCCAGCAGCGAAGGGAGTGAAGCTTTCTTT. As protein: CASSEGSEAFF.

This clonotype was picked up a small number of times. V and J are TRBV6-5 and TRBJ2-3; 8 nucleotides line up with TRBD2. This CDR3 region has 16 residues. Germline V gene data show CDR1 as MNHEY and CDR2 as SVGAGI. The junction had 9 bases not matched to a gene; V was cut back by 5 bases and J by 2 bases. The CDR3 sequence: CASSNRLALYTDTQYF. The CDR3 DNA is TGTGCCAGCAGTAACAGACTAGCGCTATACACAGATACGCAGTATTTT.

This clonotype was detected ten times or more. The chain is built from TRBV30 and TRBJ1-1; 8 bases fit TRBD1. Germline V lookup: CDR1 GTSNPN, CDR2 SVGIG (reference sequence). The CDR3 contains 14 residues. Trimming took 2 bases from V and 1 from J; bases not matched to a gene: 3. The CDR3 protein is CAWSTDRANTEAFF. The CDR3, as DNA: TGTGCCTGGAGTACGGACAGGGCGAACACTGAAGCTTTCTTT.

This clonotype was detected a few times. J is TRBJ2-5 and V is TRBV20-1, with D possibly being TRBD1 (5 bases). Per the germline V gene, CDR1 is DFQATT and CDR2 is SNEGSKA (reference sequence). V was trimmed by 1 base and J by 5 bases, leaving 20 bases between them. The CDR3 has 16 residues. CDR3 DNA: TGCAGTGCTAGAGGGGGTAGAACAGGACCCCCCGAGACCCAGTACTTC. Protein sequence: CSARGGRTGPPETQYF.